Following are 13 T cell receptor beta chains from one sample sequenced in a study of technical replicates of blood from several donors. Clones were sequenced by immunoSEQ multiplex PCR, and TCRdb holds only the in-frame ones, with some missing. The table records 65,000 to 80,000 clones, 90% to 95% of them present only once. The sequencing input was T cells isolated from PBMCs. The receptors were gathered from a human donor in good health.

V usage is TRBV7-3 and J usage is TRBJ2-2, with a weak D call TRBD1 (6 bases). The V end was cut by 5 bases, the J end by 4 bases, with 14 bases between. The V gene's germline CDR1 is SGHTA and CDR2 FQGTGA. The CDR3 runs 15 residues. CDR3 in DNA: TGTGCCAGCAGCCGAGGCTGGGGGCTCACCGGGGAGCTGTTTTTT. This encodes CASSRGWGLTGELFF.

The rearrangement uses TRBV6-1 and TRBJ2-7; 7 nucleotides line up with TRBD2. The CDR3 is 13 amino acids. Germline assignment: CDR1 MNHNS and CDR2 SASEGT. V trimming: 3 bases; J trimming: 2 bases; junction bases outside the gene matches: 1. The CDR3 DNA reads as TGTGCCAGCAGTGACGGACTAGCCTACGAGCAGTACTTC. It encodes CASSDGLAYEQYF.

The CDR3 region has the DNA TGTGCCAGCAGCTTAGGGGCCGGCCTATCGCGAGAGACCCAGTACTTC. It codes for CASSLGAGLSRETQYF. This rearrangement joins TRBV11-2 to TRBJ2-5; D is unclear. V lost 1 base and J 4 bases, leaving 16 bases between the germline ends. Germline V gene sequence: CDR1 SGHAT, CDR2 FQNNGV. This CDR3 comprises 16 residues.

The chain combines TRBV7-3 with TRBJ1-3; D gene ambiguous. V lost 5 bases and J lost 2, with 16 bases in between. Germline CDR1 is SGHTA and CDR2 is FQGTGA. CDR3 length equals 16 residues. CDR3 in amino acids: CASSPLSGGAGNTIYF. CDR3 coding DNA: TGTGCCAGCAGCCCCTTATCGGGCGGGGCTGGAAACACCATATATTTT. Together with reference TRBV7-3 and TRBJ1-3, the CDR3 gives the full variable domain: GAGVSQTPSNKVTEKGKYVELRCDPISGHTALYWYRQSLGQGPEFLIYFQGTGAADDSGLPNDRFFAVRPEGSVSTLKIQRTERGDSAVYLCASSPLSGGAGNTIYFGEGSWLTVV.

V and J are TRBV7-9 and TRBJ2-1; D may be TRBD1 (5 bases). The CDR3 has 15 amino acids. The germline gives CDR1 SEHNR, CDR2 FQNEAQ (reference sequence). The V end lost 2 bases, the J end lost 1 base, and 9 bases lay between the germline ends. Here the CDR3 reads CASSLQGGSYNEQFF. Written as DNA, the CDR3 is TGTGCCAGCAGCTTACAGGGCGGTTCCTACAATGAGCAGTTCTTC.

V usage is TRBV7-3 and J usage is TRBJ2-1, with D possibly being TRBD2 (5 bases). Germline V gene lookup returns CDR1 SGHTA and CDR2 FQGTGA. CDR3 length equals 15 residues. Trimming left V 3 bases short and J 4 bases short, with 13 bases between. The DNA for the CDR3 is TGTGCCAGCAGCTTTGAGGGAGTCGAGTACAATGAGCAGTTCTTC. It yields the protein CASSFEGVEYNEQFF.

This chain connects TRBV5-6 to TRBJ1-1; 8 bases match TRBD1. The CDR3 covers 16 residues. The V segment lost 3 bases and the J segment 2 bases; nucleotides outside the gene matches: 9. CDR1 and CDR2 from the germline V gene are SGHDT and YYEEEE. CDR3 sequence: CASSSRGRDPNTEAFF. CDR3 bases: TGTGCCAGCAGCTCCAGGGGGCGCGATCCCAACACTGAAGCTTTCTTT.

J is TRBJ2-1 and V is TRBV9; no reliable D call. CDR1 is SGDLS and CDR2 is YYNGEE in the germline V gene. The CDR3 loop spans 15 amino acids. The V and J ends lost 0 bases and 0 bases respectively, with 7 bases between them. Written as DNA, the CDR3 is TGTGCCAGCAGCGTAGTAATGAGCTCCTACAATGAGCAGTTCTTC. Its protein is CASSVVMSSYNEQFF.

This clone was picked up one time. V is TRBV4-3 and J is TRBJ2-1, with D possibly matching TRBD2 (5 bases). Germline assignment: CDR1 LGHNA and CDR2 YSLEER. This CDR3 spans 16 amino acids. The ends were cut back, 0 bases at V and 5 bases at J, with 14 bases in the middle. The DNA for the CDR3 is TGCGCCAGCAGCCAAGATTTGGAGGACCTAAACAATGAGCAGTTCTTC. Residues: CASSQDLEDLNNEQFF.

The chain is built from TRBV19 and TRBJ2-3; TRBD2 agrees at 10 bases. J was trimmed by 10 bases and V by 5 bases; bases with no gene match: 9. The CDR3 runs 14 residues. The germline V gene has CDR1 LNHDA and CDR2 SQIVND (reference sequence). The CDR3 reads CASSPLAGAASQYF. CDR3 coding DNA: TGTGCCAGTAGTCCTCTAGCGGGAGCCGCTTCGCAGTATTTT.

The V gene is TRBV5-1, the J gene TRBJ1-4; perhaps TRBD1 as D (5 bases). The CDR3 runs 16 residues. Germline CDR1 and CDR2: SGHRS and YFSETQ. V was pared by 5 bases and J by 0 bases, with 14 bases between. CDR3 in DNA: TGCGCCAGCAGTGGGGGGACGCTTGCAACTAATGAAAAACTGTTTTTT. Translation gives CASSGGTLATNEKLFF. Together with reference TRBV5-1 and TRBJ1-4, the CDR3 gives the full variable domain: KAGVTQTPRYLIKTRGQQVTLSCSPISGHRSVSWYQQTPGQGLQFLFEYFSETQRNKGNFPGRFSGRQFSNSRSEMNVSTLELGDSALYLCASSGGTLATNEKLFFGSGTQLSVL.

This chain uses TRBV5-1 with TRBJ1-1; no definite D call. There are 15 residues in the CDR3. The V gene's germline CDR1 is SGHRS and CDR2 YFSETQ. Trimming stripped 0 bases from V and 4 bases from J, with 13 bases between. The CDR3 spells CASSLDLVPGTEAFF. The CDR3 DNA follows: TGCGCCAGCAGCTTGGATCTGGTCCCGGGCACTGAAGCTTTCTTT.

This clone appeared once. The chain carries TRBV7-9 and TRBJ1-1; tentative D call: TRBD1 (6 bases). Germline V gives CDR1 SEHNR, CDR2 FQNEAQ (reference sequence). CDR3 length: 15 residues. V was clipped by 1 base and J by 4 bases, with 13 bases between them. The CDR3 DNA is TGTGCCAGCAGCTTAGATCCAGGGGTGGGCACTGAAGCTTTCTTT. It specifies CASSLDPGVGTEAFF. Complete variable domain (other parts from reference TRBV7-9 and TRBJ1-1): DTGVSQNPRHKITKRGQNVTFRCDPISEHNRLYWYRQTLGQGPEFLTYFQNEAQLEKSRLLSDRFSAERPKGSFSTLEIQRTEQGDSAMYLCASSLDPGVGTEAFFGQGTRLTVV.